This TCR beta chain was sequenced in a study of cytomegalovirus exposure and HLA in healthy donors (dated by TCRdb to the late 2010s). Regarding the research as a whole: An earlier analysis of several hundred of the donors reported roughly 300 Gb of sequence data and about 100 million unique TCR beta sequences from 150 million to 200 million T cells. Along with the approximately 700-subject first cohort, a separate validation cohort of 120 different subjects was used. The study aimed to test whether signatures of past pathogen exposure could be identified by cataloging public T cell receptors. Donor age, sex, ethnicity and CMV serostatus were compiled together with the repertoire data. Among approximately 370 genotyped donors of the cohort, an average of approximately 240,000 unique TCR beta nucleotide sequences was sequenced per donor, of which 15% to 20% were non-productive. To decide whether each TCR beta V gene segment behaved as functional or pseudogenic, an earlier analysis of some 600 of the donors relied on high-throughput TCR beta sequencing. The T cell repertoires of roughly 660 subjects were profiled by immunosequencing and related to cytomegalovirus serostatus. Roughly five DR-DQ haplotypes were treated as single units for association and clustering because of strong linkage in the cohort. In the later analysis, no new phenotypic data were used to find candidate immune exposures; instead, reliance was placed on TCR beta sequences and their occurrence across donors. A later genetic analysis used genome-wide SNP genotypes for about 55% of the 666 donors, treating that subset as a discovery cohort. To study patterns of TCR occurrence, a later analysis re-analyzed previously published TCR beta repertoires from just over 650 donors and added high-resolution HLA genotyping. Typing coverage differed by locus: A, B, C, DRB1 and DQB1 were typed in about 629-630 donors, DQA1 in about 500, DPA1 in 600 to 610, and DPB1 in about 450. All discovery cohort repertoires had been generated on a single sequencing platform. Class I and class II HLA loci were covered by the typing at four-digit resolution. The study combined high-throughput TCR immunosequencing, statistical association of individual TCRs with disease status, and machine learning to predict cytomegalovirus infection status. An early release covering 550 to 650 HLA-typed donors comprised about 320 gigabases of sequencing data and around 85 million unique TCR sequences. Of the approximately 400 genotyped donors, around 81% fell in the genetic ancestry cluster associated with self-reported Caucasian donors.

The investigation overall reported the following: Correlated functional status among segregating V segments might be attributable to linkage disequilibrium, but an unknown experimental factor could not be ruled out. Compared with equally common non-associated chains, HLA-associated TCR beta chains in a later analysis were more clonally expanded and had lower generation probabilities. Several of the top co-occurrence clusters appeared to be linked to parvovirus B19, influenza, CMV and Epstein-Barr virus, according to a later analysis. A cluster of highly shared sequence variants was judged likely to be a technical artifact of the sequencing pipeline. Some IMGT-functional V segments, including TRBV6-2 and TRBV6-3, could not be distinguished by the 87-base-pair reads and were therefore excluded. In both the original and validation cohorts, the classifier was reported to diagnose cytomegalovirus status with high specificity and sensitivity. A further reported finding was that TCR beta sequences accurately predicted the HLA-A and HLA-B alleles for most subjects in the first cohort. In a later genetic analysis, fewer N-insertions in productive TCRs were reported among donors in an Asian-associated ancestry cluster than the approximately 670-donor mean. Roughly uniform sequencing depth across donors was assumed in presence/absence analyses, although this assumption may not hold. Most CMV-associated TCR beta chains appeared to be HLA-restricted in a later analysis, and the HLA associations seemed to be driven largely by CMV exposure. The authors suggested that the approach could potentially be generalized to other disease states and immunological phenotypes. A later genetic analysis associated a missense DCLRE1C variant with V-gene and J-gene trimming of TCR beta chains, and an independent cohort replicated the association. In an earlier analysis of about 550 of the donors, most TCR beta V segments were observed in productive rearrangements about 87% or about 30% of the time, broadly matching IMGT annotations. Immune exposure information for the cohort was limited to CMV serostatus. This cohort had only TCR beta chains sequenced, and the lack of alpha or paired-chain data limited which features could be detected. Because counts were too low, seventeen rarely observed V segments, including chromosome 9 orphons, were left out of the earlier analysis of about 500 of the donors. Because HLA typing was missing for some donors at each locus, association tests included only the typed subset. In a later analysis, about 17,000 TCR beta sequences were associated with specific HLA alleles at a false discovery rate of 0.05. A few of the identified cytomegalovirus-associated TCR beta chains were confirmed in vitro to be specific for cytomegalovirus antigens. Assigning TCR associations to individual alleles was difficult when HLA alleles, especially DR and DQ, strongly co-occurred. While some public TCRs were present in many individuals, most TCR sequences turned up only very rarely across donors. The study gave a list of over 150 TCR beta chains associated with cytomegalovirus. A later analysis found that TCR association rates varied across HLA loci, with DRB1 alleles showing the most associated TCRs and HLA-C alleles the fewest.

Libraries were prepared through the immunoSEQ multiplex PCR assay. The multiplex PCR relied on a mix of 60 forward primers for TCR Vbeta segments and 13 reverse primers for TCR Jbeta segments. The CDR3 region of rearranged TCR beta genes was amplified from genomic DNA with a multiplex PCR assay. The amplified TCR beta libraries were sequenced on the Illumina HiSeq System as 87-base-pair reads. As for the authors' bioinformatics: Across the 600 to 700 repertoires, a later analysis counted 80 million or so unique TCR beta chains, 9.5 million to 12 million of which were shared by at least two donors. A nearest-neighbor algorithm error-corrected the raw reads and collapsed the reads into unique sequences, merging closely related sequences to remove PCR and sequencing errors. To assign V, D and J gene segments, CDR3 sequences were aligned to IMGT reference sequences. For a sequence to be retained, a match of at least six nucleotides was required to both a V gene segment and a J gene segment. Rearrangements were called productive when the CDR3 lacked stop codons and stayed in frame with V and J; all others were non-productive. CDR3 was defined according to IMGT convention as the region running from the second conserved V-encoded cysteine to the conserved J-encoded phenylalanine. The earlier analysis of some 550 of the donors excluded any sequence lacking an unambiguous match to a single V gene segment. In an earlier analysis of approximately 560 of the donors, a V segment was called functional when productive rearrangements were above 56.7%, and segregating when the standard deviation between donors exceeded 5%. A statistical classification framework was developed to diagnose cytomegalovirus status using the catalog of TCR beta chain sequences. In a later analysis, TCR nucleotide sequences were compared against IMGT/GENE-DB human TR gene sequences so that V and J genes could be assigned. In a later analysis, CDR3 sequences and most-parsimonious VDJ recombination scenarios were assigned using the TCRdist pipeline. In a later analysis, every TCR beta chain was defined by the combination of its CDR3 amino acid sequence and its V-gene family, and reads without a unique V-gene family were dropped. As a way to deal with suspected cross-contamination and a sequencing artifact, a later analysis dropped 450 to 600 nucleotide sequences that were highly shared and had low generation probability. In a later analysis, a clonal expansion index for each public chain was calculated from normalized within-repertoire ranks of inferred template counts. In a later analysis, generation probabilities were computed with a VDJ recombination model fitted to out-of-frame rearrangements, and the resulting probabilities were checked against IGoR. In a later analysis, TCR-TCR, TCR-HLA and TCR-CMV co-occurrence was scored with hypergeometric tests, and a repertoire-size bias correction was applied to TCR pairs. To estimate false discovery rates, a later analysis permuted the HLA or CMV assignments 20 times. In a later analysis, co-occurring TCRs were grouped using DBSCAN, and TCRdist sequence similarity was added for clustering within HLA-allele-positive subsets. For co-occurrence clustering, repertoires with fewer than 30,000 or more than 120,000 public chains were excluded, along with four to six repertoires with anomalous nucleotide sharing. This is the immuneACCESS table as TCRdb keeps it, with only in-frame sequences that have V and J called. A part of the clones is gone; compared with another copy, unresolved V genes explain less than half, and the rest is unexplained. The DNA was the basis for D and trimming; V, J and clone size are from that table. The sample table records under 200,000 clones; about 72% of these occur just once. About 1.3% of the sample belongs to the ten largest clones.

The cohort consisted of fewer than 700 healthy bone marrow donors. All cohort members were sampled while nominally healthy, although unrecorded immune exposures were likely present. The donor tested CMV seronegative and was one of the 352 seronegative cohort members. A peripheral blood sample was collected from each donor, and TCR beta sequencing was performed on peripheral blood mononuclear cells. The Qiagen DNeasy Blood Extraction Kit was used to extract genomic DNA from the blood cell samples. To note about this clone: Its antigen remains unidentified. Per-base quality was not reported, and no clone a single base away is much larger than it.

According to the germline V gene (reference sequence), CDR1 reads MNHEY and CDR2 reads SMNVEV. The CDR3 runs 15 amino acids, cysteine and phenylalanine included. Only the CDR3 DNA stays, 45 bases, in frame from base 1. Ends trimmed: V by 5 bases, J by 3 bases; bases unmatched to a gene: 8. The chain links TRBV27 with TRBJ1-1; the central 8 bases match TRBD1. The receptor was derived from a man in his sixties in good health and CMV-seronegative. The sample comprised PBMCs. The DNA sequence is given as TGTGCCAGCAGTAACCACAGGGGGGAGGACACTGAAGCTTTCTTT. This translates into CASSNHRGEDTEAFF.